This T cell receptor (beta chain) derives from a study of blood T cell repertoires in COVID-19 (dated by TCRdb to the early 2020s). Regarding the research as a whole: The collaborator samples originated in the United States, Italy and Spain and spanned the acute and convalescent phases of COVID-19. The material from the prospective study consisted of cDNA or gDNA derived from T cells, B-cell-depleted T cells, or PBMCs. Deeply sampled blood TCRbeta repertoires from subjects exposed to, actively infected with, or recovered from COVID-19 were included in the dataset. The repertoires were released in a freely available public database meant as a resource for research on the immune response to SARS-CoV-2. Samples were obtained from the ongoing ImmuneRACE study (first 160 participants) and from over 1,000 subjects provided by 6 global collaborators. The sample metadata nearly always contained a de-identified subject ID, COVID-19 status, age in years and sex. Where available, HLA class I and class II types were taken from metadata supplied by the sample provider and were not determined by assay-based typing. The investigation overall reported the following: The amount of clinical and demographic metadata varied by source and participant and was provided uncurated.

Each collaborating institution followed its own protocols to collect whole blood in K2EDTA tubes. For TCRbeta analysis, collaborators shipped samples as frozen whole blood, isolated PBMCs, or DNA extracted from either of those sample types. TCRbeta CDR3 regions were amplified from genomic DNA using the immunoSEQ Assay, a bias-controlled multiplex PCR. Per the original workflow: The number of nucleated cells in each sample was estimated by amplification of reference gene primers within the assay. To quantify the absolute abundance of each unique TCRbeta CDR3 rearrangement, sequence reads were collapsed and filtered. For each sample, productive Simpson clonality was calculated as the square root of Simpson's diversity index over productive rearrangements. TCRdb limited this immuneACCESS table to in-frame rearrangements with V and J called. A share of clones is missing; checked studies link under half to unresolved V genes, and the rest is unexplained. V, J and clone size are those of that table, while D and trimming were read from the DNA. The sample table lists fewer than 120,000 clones, more than 65% of them with a count of one. The ten largest account for around 4% of the sample.

This clone was picked up a small number of times. Its specific antigen is unknown. Base qualities are not provided; no much larger clone lies one nucleotide away. Spanning cysteine to phenylalanine, the CDR3 consists of 11 amino acids. The kept DNA is CDR3 alone, 33 bases in frame from the first base. The germline V gene encodes CDR1 SNHLY and CDR2 FYNNEI. V loses 6 bases, J loses 6 bases, and the germline ends lie 8 bases apart. This receptor chain uses TRBV2 and TRBJ1-1, with the D gene call left open. The sequenced sample was peripheral blood. The sequence was collected from a woman of 80 years or more with acute or convalescent COVID-19. Here the CDR3 is given as CASRADSEAFF. The sequenced DNA is TGTGCCAGCAGGGCGGACTCTGAAGCTTTCTTT.